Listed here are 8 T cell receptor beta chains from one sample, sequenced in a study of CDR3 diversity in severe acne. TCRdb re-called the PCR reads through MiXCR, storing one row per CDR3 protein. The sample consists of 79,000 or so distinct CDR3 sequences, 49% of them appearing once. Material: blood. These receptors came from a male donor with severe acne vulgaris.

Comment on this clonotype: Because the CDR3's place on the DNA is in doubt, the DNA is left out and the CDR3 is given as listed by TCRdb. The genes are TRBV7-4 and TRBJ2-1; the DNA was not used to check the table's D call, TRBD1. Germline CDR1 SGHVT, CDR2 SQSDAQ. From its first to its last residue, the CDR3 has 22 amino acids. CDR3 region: CASSFYICSARAPGAHYNEQFF.

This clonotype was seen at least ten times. For the CDR3, the DNA is TGTGCCAGCAGCTTAGTAGGGGTGGCAGTCTACGAGCAGTACTTC. This codes for CASSLVGVAVYEQYF. V and J are TRBV7-9 and TRBJ2-7, with a tentative D call TRBD1 (5 bases). The V end lost 1 base, the J end lost 3 bases, and 13 bases lay between the germline ends. CDR1 is SEHNR and CDR2 is FQNEAQ in the germline V gene (reference sequence). This CDR3 is built from 15 residues.

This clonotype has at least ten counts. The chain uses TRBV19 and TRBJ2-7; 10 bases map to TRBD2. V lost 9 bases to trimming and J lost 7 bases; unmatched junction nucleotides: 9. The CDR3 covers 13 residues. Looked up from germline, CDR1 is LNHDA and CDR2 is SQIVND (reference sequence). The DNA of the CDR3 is TGTGCCAGCACCGGGACTAGCGCCTTGGAGCAGTACTTC. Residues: CASTGTSALEQYF. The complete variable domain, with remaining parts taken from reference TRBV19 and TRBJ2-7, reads DGGITQSPKYLFRKEGQNVTLSCEQNLNHDAMYWYRQDPGQGLRLIYYSQIVNDFQKGDIAEGYSVSREKKESFPLTVTSAQKNPTAFYLCASTGTSALEQYFGPGTRLTVT.

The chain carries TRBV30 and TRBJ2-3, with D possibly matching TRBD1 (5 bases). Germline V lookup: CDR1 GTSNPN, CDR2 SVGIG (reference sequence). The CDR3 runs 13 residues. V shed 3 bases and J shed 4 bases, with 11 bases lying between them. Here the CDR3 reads CAWRVQGADTQYF. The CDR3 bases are TGTGCCTGGAGAGTGCAGGGCGCAGATACGCAGTATTTT.

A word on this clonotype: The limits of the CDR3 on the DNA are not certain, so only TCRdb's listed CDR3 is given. CDR3: CASNLNRWNEQFFGPGADTQYF. J is TRBJ2-3 and V is TRBV12-3 or TRBV12-4; the table's D call, TRBD1, has no DNA check behind it. The CDR3 spans 22 residues, counting both ends.

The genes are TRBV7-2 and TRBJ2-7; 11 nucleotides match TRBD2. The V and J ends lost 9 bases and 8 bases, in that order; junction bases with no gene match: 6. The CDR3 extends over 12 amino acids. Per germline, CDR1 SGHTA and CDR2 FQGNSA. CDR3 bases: TGTGCCAGTGGAGCTAGCGGGGGGAAGCAGTACGTC. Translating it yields CASGASGGKQYV.

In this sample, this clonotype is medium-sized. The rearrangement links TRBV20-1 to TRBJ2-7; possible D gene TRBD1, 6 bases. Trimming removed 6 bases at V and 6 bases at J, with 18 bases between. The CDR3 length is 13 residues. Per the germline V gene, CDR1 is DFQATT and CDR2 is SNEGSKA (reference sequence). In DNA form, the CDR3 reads TGCAGTGCGCCGAAGGACAGCTTCTCCGAGCAGTACTTC. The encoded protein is CSAPKDSFSEQYF.

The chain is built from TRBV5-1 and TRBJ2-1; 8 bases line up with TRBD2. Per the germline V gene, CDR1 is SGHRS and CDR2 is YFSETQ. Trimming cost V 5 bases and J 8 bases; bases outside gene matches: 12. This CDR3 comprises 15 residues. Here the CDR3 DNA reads TGCGCCAGCAGTGACGCCGGGACTAGACCTTATGAGCAGTTCTTC. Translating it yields CASSDAGTRPYEQFF.